Listed below are T cell receptor beta chains from one sample, sequenced in a study of blood T cell repertoires in COVID-19. The method was immunoSEQ multiplex PCR; TCRdb's version includes in-frame clones alone and lacks a portion of them. The sample contains about 100,000 clones, approximately 84% of which appear only once. Sequencing was carried out using peripheral blood. The receptors stem from a woman aged 55-69 years with acute or convalescent COVID-19. Each CDR3 is given with its conserved first and last residue. D genes are given only for firm matches. Clone size appears in some rows only: once, few, many, or a class for an expanded clone.

D: TRBD2; J: TRBJ2-1; V: TRBV28; size: few; CDR3: CASSLWVLAGGPGEQFF; DNA: TGTGCCAGCAGTTTATGGGTACTAGCGGGGGGGCCGGGTGAGCAGTTCTTC
D: TRBD2; J: TRBJ2-4; V: TRBV5-1; size: NA; CDR3: CASSLVAAGAWRDQYF; DNA: TGCGCCAGCAGCTTGGTTGCAGCGGGGGCCTGGAGGGATCAGTACTTC
D: TRBD2; J: TRBJ2-1; V: TRBV7-7; size: NA; CDR3: CASSPGTSGGNEQFF; DNA: TGTGCTAGCAGCCCAGGGACTAGCGGGGGAAATGAGCAGTTCTTC
D: NA; J: TRBJ2-3; V: TRBV11-3; size: NA; CDR3: CASSFSPSTDTQYF; DNA: TGTGCCAGCAGCTTTAGCCCAAGCACAGATACGCAGTATTTT
D: NA; J: TRBJ1-2; V: TRBV15; size: NA; CDR3: CATSRDIYGYTF; DNA: TGTGCCACCAGCAGAGATATATATGGCTACACCTTC
D: TRBD1; J: TRBJ2-7; V: TRBV10-3; size: few; CDR3: CAIRRTGLPYEQYF; DNA: TGTGCCATCAGGAGGACAGGCCTCCCCTACGAGCAGTACTTC
D: TRBD2; J: TRBJ2-7; V: TRBV7-2; size: NA; CDR3: CASSLGFPGGPYEQYF; DNA: TGTGCCAGCAGCTTAGGGTTCCCGGGGGGGCCCTACGAGCAGTACTTC
D: NA; J: TRBJ1-6; V: TRBV7-9; size: once; CDR3: CASSAREGGYNSPLHF; DNA: TGTGCCAGCAGCGCCCGGGAAGGGGGCTATAATTCACCCCTCCACTTT
D: NA; J: TRBJ1-1; V: TRBV5-6; size: NA; CDR3: CASSPRQLTEAFF; DNA: TGTGCCAGCAGCCCTAGACAGCTCACTGAAGCTTTCTTT
D: TRBD2; J: TRBJ2-3; V: TRBV4-3; size: NA; CDR3: CASSQDIPRGGPPDTQYF; DNA: TGCGCCAGCAGCCAAGATATCCCCCGGGGGGGCCCCCCAGATACGCAGTATTTT
D: TRBD1; J: TRBJ2-5; V: TRBV5-4; size: NA; CDR3: CASSRQGQVGGETQYF; DNA: TGTGCCAGCAGCCGGCAGGGACAGGTAGGAGGAGAGACCCAGTACTTC
D: NA; J: TRBJ2-3; V: TRBV7-2; size: few; CDR3: CASSLDRGFTDTQYF; DNA: TGTGCCAGCAGCTTGGATCGGGGGTTCACAGATACGCAGTATTTT
D: NA; J: TRBJ1-1; V: TRBV6-2/TRBV6-3; size: NA; CDR3: CASSYSGARGNTEAFF; DNA: TGTGCCAGCAGTTACTCAGGGGCTAGGGGGAACACTGAAGCTTTCTTT
D: NA; J: TRBJ2-7; V: TRBV6-2/TRBV6-3; size: NA; CDR3: CASSRLGGEQYF; DNA: TGTGCCAGCAGCCGCCTGGGAGGCGAGCAGTACTTC
D: TRBD1; J: TRBJ1-6; V: TRBV11-2; size: NA; CDR3: CASNPTGHSPLHF; DNA: TGTGCCAGCAACCCGACAGGGCATTCACCCCTCCACTTT
D: NA; J: TRBJ1-5; V: TRBV5-6; size: NA; CDR3: CASSLGGIWSNQPQHF; DNA: TGTGCCAGCAGCTTGGGCGGGATTTGGAGCAATCAGCCCCAGCATTTT
D: NA; J: TRBJ2-7; V: TRBV18; size: NA; CDR3: CASSRRTDSYEQYF; DNA: TGTGCCAGCTCACGTAGGACAGACTCCTACGAGCAGTACTTC
D: NA; J: TRBJ1-5; V: TRBV2; size: once; CDR3: CASSAGDYSNQPQHF; DNA: TGTGCCAGCAGTGCCGGGGATTATAGCAATCAGCCCCAGCATTTT
D: TRBD1; J: TRBJ1-2; V: TRBV18; size: NA; CDR3: CASSPSETGVSGYTF; DNA: TGTGCCAGCTCACCGTCCGAGACAGGGGTTAGTGGCTACACCTTC
D: TRBD1; J: TRBJ2-6; V: TRBV5-5; size: once; CDR3: CASSLTGGAGANVLTF; DNA: TGTGCCAGCAGCCTCACAGGGGGCGCTGGGGCCAACGTCCTGACTTTC
D: TRBD1; J: TRBJ2-3; V: TRBV6-5; size: NA; CDR3: CATHRGSTDTQYF; DNA: TGTGCCACACACAGGGGAAGCACAGATACGCAGTATTTT
D: NA; J: TRBJ1-6; V: TRBV20-1; size: NA; CDR3: CSASGVSSYNSPLHF; DNA: TGCAGTGCTAGTGGAGTAAGCTCCTATAATTCACCCCTCCACTTT
D: TRBD1; J: TRBJ1-3; V: TRBV7-3; size: NA; CDR3: CASSLTRSGGRGPQSGNTIYF; DNA: TGTGCCAGCAGCTTAACGCGTTCGGGGGGCAGGGGGCCCCAATCTGGAAACACCATATATTTT
D: TRBD1; J: TRBJ2-7; V: TRBV11-2; size: NA; CDR3: CASSQSGTGAAEQYF; DNA: TGTGCCAGCAGCCAATCCGGGACAGGGGCGGCAGAGCAGTACTTC
D: NA; J: TRBJ1-1; V: TRBV11-3; size: NA; CDR3: CASSPPPRGTEAFF; DNA: TGTGCCAGCAGCCCCCCCCCACGGGGCACTGAAGCTTTCTTT
D: TRBD2; J: TRBJ2-1; V: TRBV4-2; size: NA; CDR3: CASSLQGSGGSSYNEQFF; DNA: TGTGCCAGCAGCCTGCAAGGGAGCGGGGGGAGCTCCTACAATGAGCAGTTCTTC
D: NA; J: TRBJ1-1; V: TRBV30; size: once; CDR3: CAWSRQGISNTEAFF; DNA: TGTGCCTGGAGCCGGCAGGGGATTTCGAACACTGAAGCTTTCTTT
D: NA; J: TRBJ1-5; V: TRBV12-3/TRBV12-4; size: NA; CDR3: CASGRDINQPQHF; DNA: TGTGCCAGCGGCCGGGACATCAATCAGCCCCAGCATTTT
D: NA; J: TRBJ2-5; V: TRBV30; size: NA; CDR3: CAWSVARGGQGAQYF; DNA: TGTGCCTGGAGTGTAGCCAGGGGAGGCCAGGGGGCCCAGTACTTC
D: TRBD1; J: TRBJ2-5; V: TRBV7-3; size: once; CDR3: CASSSGQGAKTQYF; DNA: TGTGCCAGCAGCTCAGGACAGGGGGCCAAGACCCAGTACTTC
D: NA; J: TRBJ2-1; V: TRBV11-2; size: NA; CDR3: CASSRITGYNEQFF; DNA: TGTGCCAGCAGCCGGATCACAGGGTACAATGAGCAGTTCTTC
D: TRBD2; J: TRBJ2-7; V: TRBV2; size: NA; CDR3: CASSERGLAAYEQYF; DNA: TGTGCCAGCAGTGAAAGAGGGCTAGCGGCCTACGAGCAGTACTTC
D: NA; J: TRBJ1-2; V: TRBV7-2; size: NA; CDR3: CASSQETGLYGYTF; DNA: TGTGCCAGCAGCCAGGAGACAGGACTCTATGGCTACACCTTC